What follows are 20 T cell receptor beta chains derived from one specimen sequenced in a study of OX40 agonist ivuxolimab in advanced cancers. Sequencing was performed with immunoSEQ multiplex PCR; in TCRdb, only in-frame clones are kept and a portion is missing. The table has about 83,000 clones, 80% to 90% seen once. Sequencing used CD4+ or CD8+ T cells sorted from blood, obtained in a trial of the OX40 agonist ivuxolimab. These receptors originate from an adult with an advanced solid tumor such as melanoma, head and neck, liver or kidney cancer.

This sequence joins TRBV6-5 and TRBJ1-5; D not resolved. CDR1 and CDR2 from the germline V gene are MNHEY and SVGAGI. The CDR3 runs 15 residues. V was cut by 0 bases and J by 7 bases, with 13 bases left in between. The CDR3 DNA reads TGTGCCAGCAGTTACTCGTCTTCAGTGGACCAGCCCCAGCATTTT. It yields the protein CASSYSSSVDQPQHF.

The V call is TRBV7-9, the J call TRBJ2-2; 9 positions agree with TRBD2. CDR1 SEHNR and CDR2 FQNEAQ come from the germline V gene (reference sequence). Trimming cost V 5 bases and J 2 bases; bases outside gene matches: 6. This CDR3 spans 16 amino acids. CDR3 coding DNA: TGTGCCAGCAGCCTCCGAGCGGGGGGTAACACCGGGGAGCTGTTTTTT. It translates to CASSLRAGGNTGELFF.

CDR3 nucleotides: TGTGCCAGCAGCTTAGAGCTCGGTGAGCAGTACTTC. It translates to CASSLELGEQYF. V is TRBV11-3 and J is TRBJ2-7; D is unclear. V was clipped by 0 bases and J by 7 bases, with 7 bases between them. Per germline, CDR1 SGHNT and CDR2 YENEEA. The CDR3 spans 12 residues.

CDR3 in amino acids: CASSLASPGRYGYTF. CDR3 nucleotides: TGTGCCAGCAGCTTAGCGTCGCCAGGGCGGTATGGCTACACCTTC. The chain links TRBV7-9 to TRBJ1-2; D perhaps matches TRBD1 (5 bases). V was cut by 0 bases and J by 5 bases, with 13 bases left in between. CDR1 and CDR2 (germline): SEHNR, FQNEAQ (reference sequence). There are 15 residues in the CDR3.

The CDR3 region is CASSSTGQGAVEQYF. CDR3 sequence (DNA): TGTGCCAGTAGTAGCACGGGACAGGGGGCAGTCGAGCAGTACTTC. V usage is TRBV19 and J usage is TRBJ2-7; 12 nucleotides line up with TRBD1. J was trimmed by 6 bases and V by 4 bases; bases with no gene match: 7. In germline, CDR1 is LNHDA, CDR2 SQIVND (reference sequence). The CDR3 length is 15 residues.

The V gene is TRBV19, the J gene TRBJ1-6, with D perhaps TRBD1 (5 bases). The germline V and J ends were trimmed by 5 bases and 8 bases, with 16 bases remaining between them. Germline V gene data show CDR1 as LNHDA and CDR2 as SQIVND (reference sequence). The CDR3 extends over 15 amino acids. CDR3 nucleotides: TGTGCCAGTAGTTCGGGGCTAGAAGGGGATTCACCCCTCCACTTT. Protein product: CASSSGLEGDSPLHF.

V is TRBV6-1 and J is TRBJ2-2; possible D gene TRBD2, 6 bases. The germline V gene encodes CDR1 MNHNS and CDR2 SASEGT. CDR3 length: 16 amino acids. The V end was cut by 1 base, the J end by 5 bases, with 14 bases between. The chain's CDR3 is CASSEVGGLETGELFF. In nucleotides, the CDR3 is TGTGCCAGCAGTGAAGTTGGGGGGTTGGAGACCGGGGAGCTGTTTTTT.

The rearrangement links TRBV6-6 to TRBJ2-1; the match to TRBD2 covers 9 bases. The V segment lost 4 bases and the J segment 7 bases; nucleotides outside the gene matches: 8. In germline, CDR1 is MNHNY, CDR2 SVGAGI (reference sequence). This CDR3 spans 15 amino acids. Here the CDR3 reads CASSLWTSVRNEQFF. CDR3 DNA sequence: TGTGCCAGCAGTTTATGGACTAGCGTTAGGAATGAGCAGTTCTTC.

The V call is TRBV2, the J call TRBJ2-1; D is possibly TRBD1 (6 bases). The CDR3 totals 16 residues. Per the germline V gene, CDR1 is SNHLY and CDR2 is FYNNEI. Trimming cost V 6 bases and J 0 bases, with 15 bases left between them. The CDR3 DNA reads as TGTGCCAGCAGGCACAGGGCTAGGAGCTCCTACAATGAGCAGTTCTTC. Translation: CASRHRARSSYNEQFF.

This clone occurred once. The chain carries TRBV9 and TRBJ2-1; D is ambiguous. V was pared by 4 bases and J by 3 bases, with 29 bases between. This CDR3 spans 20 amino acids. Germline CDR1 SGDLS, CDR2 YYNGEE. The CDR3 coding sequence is TGTGCCAGCAGCCTACTGGCCTGGAGAGGACCCAGAACTAACTACAATGAGCAGTTCTTC. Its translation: CASSLLAWRGPRTNYNEQFF.

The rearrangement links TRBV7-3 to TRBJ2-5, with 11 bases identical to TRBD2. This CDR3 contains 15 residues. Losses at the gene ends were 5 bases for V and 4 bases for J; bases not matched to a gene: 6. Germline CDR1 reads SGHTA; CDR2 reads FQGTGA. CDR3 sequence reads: CASSNIAGGLETQYF. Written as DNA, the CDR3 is TGTGCCAGCAGCAACATAGCGGGGGGGCTAGAGACCCAGTACTTC.

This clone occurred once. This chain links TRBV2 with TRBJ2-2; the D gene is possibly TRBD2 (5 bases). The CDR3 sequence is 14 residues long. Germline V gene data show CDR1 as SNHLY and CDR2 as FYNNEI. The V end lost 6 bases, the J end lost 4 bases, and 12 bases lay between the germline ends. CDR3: CASRAEGSTGELFF. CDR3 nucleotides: TGTGCCAGCAGGGCCGAAGGGAGCACCGGGGAGCTGTTTTTT.

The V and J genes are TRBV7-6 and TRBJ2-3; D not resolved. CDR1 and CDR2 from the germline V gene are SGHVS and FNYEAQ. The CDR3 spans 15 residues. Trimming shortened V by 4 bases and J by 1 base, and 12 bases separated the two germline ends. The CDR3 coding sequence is TGTGCCAGCAGCTCTTCCGGCGTCCGCACAGATACGCAGTATTTT. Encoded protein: CASSSSGVRTDTQYF.

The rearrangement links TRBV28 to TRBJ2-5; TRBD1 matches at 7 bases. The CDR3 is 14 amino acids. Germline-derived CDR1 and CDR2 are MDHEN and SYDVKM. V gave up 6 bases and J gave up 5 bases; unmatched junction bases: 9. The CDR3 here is CASRRGQFGETQYF. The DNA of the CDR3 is TGTGCCAGCAGGAGGGGACAGTTCGGGGAGACCCAGTACTTC.

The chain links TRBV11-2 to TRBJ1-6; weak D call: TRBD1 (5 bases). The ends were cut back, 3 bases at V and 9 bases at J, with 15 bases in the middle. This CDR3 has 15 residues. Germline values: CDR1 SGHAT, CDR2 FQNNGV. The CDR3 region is CASSFPSGGVSPLHF. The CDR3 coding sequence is TGTGCCAGCAGCTTCCCCTCGGGGGGGGTTTCACCCCTCCACTTT.

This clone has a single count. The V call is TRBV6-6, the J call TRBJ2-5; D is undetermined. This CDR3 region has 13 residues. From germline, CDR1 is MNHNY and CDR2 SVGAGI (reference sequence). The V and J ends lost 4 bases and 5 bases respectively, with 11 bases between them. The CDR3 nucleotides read TGTGCCAGCAGTTCCAGGTTGGATGAGACCCAGTACTTC. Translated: CASSSRLDETQYF.

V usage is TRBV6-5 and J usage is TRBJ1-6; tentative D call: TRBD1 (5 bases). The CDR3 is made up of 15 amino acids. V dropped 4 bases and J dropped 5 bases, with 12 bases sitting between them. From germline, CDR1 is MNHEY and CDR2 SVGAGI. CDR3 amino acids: CASSSGRGDNSPLHF. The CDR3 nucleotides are TGTGCCAGCAGTTCAGGACGGGGGGATAATTCACCCCTCCACTTT.

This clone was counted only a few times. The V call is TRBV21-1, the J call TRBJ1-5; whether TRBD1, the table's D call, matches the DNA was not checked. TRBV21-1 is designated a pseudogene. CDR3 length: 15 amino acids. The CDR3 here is CASGRDRGARQPQHF. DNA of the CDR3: TGTGCCAGCGGCCGGGACAGGGGGGCCAGGCAGCCCCAGCATTTT.

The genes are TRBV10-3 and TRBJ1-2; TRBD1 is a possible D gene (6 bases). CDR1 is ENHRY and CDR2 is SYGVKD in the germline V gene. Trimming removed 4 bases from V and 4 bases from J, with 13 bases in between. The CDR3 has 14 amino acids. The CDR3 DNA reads TGTGCCATCAGTGCCCAAGGGGGTTCCTATGGCTACACCTTC. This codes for CAISAQGGSYGYTF.

The CDR3 region is CAWSPFLGYGYTF. In nucleotides, the CDR3 is TGTGCCTGGAGTCCATTTTTAGGGTATGGCTACACCTTC. The V call is TRBV30, the J call TRBJ1-2; unclear D gene. Between the trimmed V and J ends, which lost 2 bases and 5 bases, there was a span of 12 bases. CDR1 and CDR2 (germline): GTSNPN, SVGIG (reference sequence). CDR3 length equals 13 residues.